This T cell receptor (beta chain) originates from a study of T cells after yellow fever vaccination. A single record per CDR3 protein comes from TCRdb applying MiXCR to the 5' RACE reads. The sample carries 310,000 or so distinct CDR3 sequences, 3% to 4.5% recorded once. V was clipped by 4 bases and J by 0 bases, with 7 bases between them. The CDR3 length is 14 residues. Germline loops: CDR1 SGHTA, CDR2 FQGNSA. Here the sequenced sample was PBMCs, taken on the day of the yellow fever booster vaccination. The receptor was derived from a man younger than 35 who received the YFV17D yellow fever vaccine. The chain couples TRBV7-2 to TRBJ1-5; a weak D match, TRBD1 (6 bases). The chain's CDR3 is CASSWTASNQPQHF. The CDR3, as DNA: TGTGCCAGCAGCTGGACAGCTAGCAATCAGCCCCAGCATTTT.